The clone carrying this TCR beta chain was seen a few times. The CDR3 is 13 amino acids. Trimming took off 5 bases at V and 9 bases at J, with 16 bases between the two ends. Germline V gene sequence: CDR1 SEHNR, CDR2 FQNEAQ (reference sequence). Some clones are missing from TCRdb's copy, which holds only in-frame ones; the method was immunoSEQ multiplex PCR. The sample has over 70,000 clones, more than 60% seen once. The data originate from a study of blood T cell repertoires in COVID-19. This clonotype was sampled from a human donor in a cohort sampled during active COVID-19. This chain links TRBV7-9 with TRBJ2-5; a possible D gene is TRBD2 (5 bases). The specimen sequenced was peripheral blood. DNA of the CDR3: TGTGCCAGCAGCCGCCCCCCCATGGAGGCCCAGTACTTC. Protein sequence: CASSRPPMEAQYF.